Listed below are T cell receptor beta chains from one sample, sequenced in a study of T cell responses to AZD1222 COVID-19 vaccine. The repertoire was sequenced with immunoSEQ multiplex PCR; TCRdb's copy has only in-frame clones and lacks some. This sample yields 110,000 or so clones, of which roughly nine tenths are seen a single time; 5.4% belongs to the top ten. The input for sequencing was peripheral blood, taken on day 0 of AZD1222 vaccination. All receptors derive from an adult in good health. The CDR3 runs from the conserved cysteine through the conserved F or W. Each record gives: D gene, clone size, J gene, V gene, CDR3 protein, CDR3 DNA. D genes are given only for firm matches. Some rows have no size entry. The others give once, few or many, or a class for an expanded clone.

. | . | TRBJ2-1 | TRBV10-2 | CASSETRGNEQFF | TGCGCCAGCAGTGAAACTCGGGGGAATGAGCAGTTCTTC
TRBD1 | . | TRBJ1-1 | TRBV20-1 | CSASGVTGSTEAFF | TGCAGTGCCAGTGGAGTGACAGGGTCCACTGAAGCTTTCTTT
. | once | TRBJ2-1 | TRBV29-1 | CSVEEGRWHNEQFF | TGCAGCGTTGAAGAGGGCAGGTGGCACAATGAGCAGTTCTTC
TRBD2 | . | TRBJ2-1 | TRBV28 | CASSFGLAGGDNEQFF | TGTGCCAGCAGTTTCGGCCTAGCGGGAGGGGACAATGAGCAGTTCTTC
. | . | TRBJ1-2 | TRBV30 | CAWSALDGYGYTF | TGTGCCTGGAGTGCCCTAGATGGCTATGGCTACACCTTC
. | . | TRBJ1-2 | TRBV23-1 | CATTGDKGGYTF | TGCGCCACGACAGGCGACAAAGGTGGCTACACCTTC
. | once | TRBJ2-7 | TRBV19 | CASSIQRVLGTSYEQYF | TGTGCCAGTAGTATTCAGCGGGTTTTGGGGACCTCCTACGAGCAGTACTTC
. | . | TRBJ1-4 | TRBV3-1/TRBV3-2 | CASSIDPTNEKLFF | TGTGCCAGCAGCATCGATCCAACTAATGAAAAACTGTTTTTT
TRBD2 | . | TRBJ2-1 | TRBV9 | CASSAPLAGVANEQFF | TGTGCCAGCAGCGCCCCACTAGCGGGAGTTGCCAATGAGCAGTTCTTC
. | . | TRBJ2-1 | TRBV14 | CASSQVSNEQFF | TGTGCCAGCAGCCAAGTCAGCAATGAGCAGTTCTTC
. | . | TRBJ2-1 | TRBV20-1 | CSARRDWEQFF | TGCAGTGCTAGGAGGGATTGGGAGCAGTTCTTC
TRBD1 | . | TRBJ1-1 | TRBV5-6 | CASSLALGTGNTEAFF | TGTGCCAGCAGCTTGGCCCTCGGGACAGGGAACACTGAAGCTTTCTTT
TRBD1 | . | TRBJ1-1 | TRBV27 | CASSPAGQVSNTEAFF | TGTGCCAGCAGTCCGGCGGGACAGGTGTCGAACACTGAAGCTTTCTTT
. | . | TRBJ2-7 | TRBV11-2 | CASSFLRENYEQYF | TGTGCCAGCAGCTTTTTACGGGAGAACTACGAGCAGTACTTC